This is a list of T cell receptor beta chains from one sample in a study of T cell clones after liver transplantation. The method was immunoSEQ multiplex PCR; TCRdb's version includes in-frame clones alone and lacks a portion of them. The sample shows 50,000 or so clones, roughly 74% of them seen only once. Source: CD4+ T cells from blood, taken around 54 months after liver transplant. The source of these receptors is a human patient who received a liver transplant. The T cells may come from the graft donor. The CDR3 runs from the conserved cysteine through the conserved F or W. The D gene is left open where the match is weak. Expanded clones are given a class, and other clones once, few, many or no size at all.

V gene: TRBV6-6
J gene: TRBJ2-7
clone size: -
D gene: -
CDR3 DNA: TGTGCCAGCAGTTATAACGGCAGGGACCTTCACTACGAGCAGTACTTC
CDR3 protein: CASSYNGRDLHYEQYF

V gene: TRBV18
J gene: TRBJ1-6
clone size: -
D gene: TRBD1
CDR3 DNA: TGTGCCAGCTCACCCATAGAGACAGGGGGCTTTATTGAGAATTCACCCCTCCACTTT
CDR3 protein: CASSPIETGGFIENSPLHF

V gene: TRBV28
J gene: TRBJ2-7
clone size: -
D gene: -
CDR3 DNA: TGTGCCAGCAGTCAATCCAGGTACCCCTACGAGCAGTACTTC
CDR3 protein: CASSQSRYPYEQYF

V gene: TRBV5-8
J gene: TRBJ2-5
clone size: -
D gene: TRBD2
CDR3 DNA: TGTGCCAGCAGCCTGGGAGGGGCGGAGACCCAGTACTTC
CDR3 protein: CASSLGGAETQYF

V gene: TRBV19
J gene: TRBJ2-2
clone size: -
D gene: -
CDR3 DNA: TGTGCCAGTAGTATAGAAGACAGAAGTTACGGGGAGCTGTTTTTT
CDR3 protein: CASSIEDRSYGELFF

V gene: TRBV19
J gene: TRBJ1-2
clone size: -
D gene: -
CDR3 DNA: TGTGCCAGTAGTCCCCTTGGGGGCTATGGCTACACCTTC
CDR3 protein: CASSPLGGYGYTF

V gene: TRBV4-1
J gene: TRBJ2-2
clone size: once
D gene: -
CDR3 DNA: TGCGCCAGCAGCCTTCGGAAATCGCAGTGGGACACCGGGGAGCTGTTTTTT
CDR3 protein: CASSLRKSQWDTGELFF

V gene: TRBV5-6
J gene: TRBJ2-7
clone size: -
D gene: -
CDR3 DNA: TGTGCCAGCAGCTTTGGAGAGTACGAGCAGTACTTC
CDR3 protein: CASSFGEYEQYF

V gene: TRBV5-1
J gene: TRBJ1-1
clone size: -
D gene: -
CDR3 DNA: TGCGCCAGCAGCTTCACCCCCCCCGGGACGCAAGCTTTCTTT
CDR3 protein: CASSFTPPGTQAFF

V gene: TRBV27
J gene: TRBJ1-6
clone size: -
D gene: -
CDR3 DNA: TGTGCCAGCACCCCGGGGGACCATAATTCACCCCTCCACTTT
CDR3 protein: CASTPGDHNSPLHF

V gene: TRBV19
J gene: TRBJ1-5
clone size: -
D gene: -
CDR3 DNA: TGTGCCAGTAGTATCGGCTTCATCAATCAGCCCCAGCATTTT
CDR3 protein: CASSIGFINQPQHF

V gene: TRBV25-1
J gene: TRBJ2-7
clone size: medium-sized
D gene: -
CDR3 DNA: TGTGCCAGCAGTTCGGGGGACGGGCAGTACTTC
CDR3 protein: CASSSGDGQYF

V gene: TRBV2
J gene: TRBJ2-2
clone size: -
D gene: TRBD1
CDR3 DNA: TGTGCCAGCAGCTGGACAGGGGGAACCGGGGAGCTGTTTTTT
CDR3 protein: CASSWTGGTGELFF

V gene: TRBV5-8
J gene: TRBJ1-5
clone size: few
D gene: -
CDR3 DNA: TGTGCCAGCAGTCTGGGGGTGCAGCCCCAGCATTTT
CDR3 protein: CASSLGVQPQHF

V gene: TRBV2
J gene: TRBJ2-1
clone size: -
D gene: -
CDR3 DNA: TGTGCCAGCAGGGACAGTTCGCCCTACAATGAGCAGTTCTTC
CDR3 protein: CASRDSSPYNEQFF

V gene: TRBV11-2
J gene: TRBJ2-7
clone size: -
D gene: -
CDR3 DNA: TGTGCCAGCAGATCGGACTCGCAGGGGCCCTCCTACGAGCAGTACTTC
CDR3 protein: CASRSDSQGPSYEQYF

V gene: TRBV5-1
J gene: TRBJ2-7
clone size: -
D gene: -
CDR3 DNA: TGCGCCAGCAGCTTGGCCGGGCCCTCCGAGCAGTACTTC
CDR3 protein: CASSLAGPSEQYF

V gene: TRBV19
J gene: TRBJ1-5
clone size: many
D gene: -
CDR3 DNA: TGTGCCAGTAGTATGGTCCTATCAGGGCCCCAGCATTTT
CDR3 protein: CASSMVLSGPQHF

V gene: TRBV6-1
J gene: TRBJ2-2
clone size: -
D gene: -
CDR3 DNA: TGTGCCAGCAGCGACAGGACCTCGAACACCGGGGAGCTGTTTTTT
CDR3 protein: CASSDRTSNTGELFF

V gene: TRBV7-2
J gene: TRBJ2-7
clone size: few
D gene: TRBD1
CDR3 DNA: TGTGCCAGCAGCAGAGACAGGGTCATCTCTAGCTCCTACGAGCAGTACTTC
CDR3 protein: CASSRDRVISSSYEQYF

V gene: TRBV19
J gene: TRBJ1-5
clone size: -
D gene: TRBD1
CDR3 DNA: TGTGCCAGTAGGTCACAGGGGACAGAACAGCCCCAGCATTTT
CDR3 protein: CASRSQGTEQPQHF

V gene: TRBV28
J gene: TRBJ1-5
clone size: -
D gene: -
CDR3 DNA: TGTGCCAGCACCACGCCAGGGAATAGCAATCAGCCCCAGCATTTT
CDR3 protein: CASTTPGNSNQPQHF

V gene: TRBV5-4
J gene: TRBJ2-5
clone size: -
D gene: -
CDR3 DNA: TGTGCCAGCAGCTTGGGAGGGGGGGGAGAGACCCAGTACTTC
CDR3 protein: CASSLGGGGETQYF

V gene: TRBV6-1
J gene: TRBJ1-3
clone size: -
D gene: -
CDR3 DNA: TGTGCCAGCAGTTTACAGGGACCGGGAAACACCATATATTTT
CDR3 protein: CASSLQGPGNTIYF

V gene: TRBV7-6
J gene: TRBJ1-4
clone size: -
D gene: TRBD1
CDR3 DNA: TGTGCCAGCAGTCCAGGGGGTTCGACTAATGAAAAACTGTTTTTT
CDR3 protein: CASSPGGSTNEKLFF

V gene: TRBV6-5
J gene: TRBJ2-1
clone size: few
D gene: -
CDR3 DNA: TGTGCCAGCAGTTACTCGGGGGGGGCCTTCTACAATGAGCAGTTCTTC
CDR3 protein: CASSYSGGAFYNEQFF

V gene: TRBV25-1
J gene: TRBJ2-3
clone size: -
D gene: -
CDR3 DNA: TGTGCCAGCAGAAGGGGAGGCACAGATACGCAGTATTTT
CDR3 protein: CASRRGGTDTQYF

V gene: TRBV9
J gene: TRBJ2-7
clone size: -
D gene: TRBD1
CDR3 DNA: TGTGCCAGCAGCGTCGCCGGGACAGGGGTCGGCGAGCAGTACTTC
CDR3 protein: CASSVAGTGVGEQYF

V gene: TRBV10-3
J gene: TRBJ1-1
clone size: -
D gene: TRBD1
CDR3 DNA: TGTGCCATCAGAACAGACAGGGCGGGGACTGAAGCTTTCTTT
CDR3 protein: CAIRTDRAGTEAFF

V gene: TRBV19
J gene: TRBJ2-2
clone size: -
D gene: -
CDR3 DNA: TGTGCCAGTAGTATAGATTCAGAAACCGGGGAGCTGTTTTTT
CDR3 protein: CASSIDSETGELFF

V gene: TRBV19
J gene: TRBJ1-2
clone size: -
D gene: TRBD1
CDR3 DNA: TGTGCCAGTAGCCGGGACAGGGGACCAGGAGGCTATGGCTACACCTTC
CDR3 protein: CASSRDRGPGGYGYTF

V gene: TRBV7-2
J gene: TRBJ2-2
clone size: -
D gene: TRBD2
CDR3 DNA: TGTGCCAGCAGCCGCTCGGGGAGGGGCACCGGGGAGCTGTTTTTT
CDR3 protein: CASSRSGRGTGELFF

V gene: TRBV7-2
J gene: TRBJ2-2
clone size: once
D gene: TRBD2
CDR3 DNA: TGTGCCAGCACTCAAAGCGGGGTAGGGGCCGGGGAGCTGTTTTTT
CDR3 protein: CASTQSGVGAGELFF

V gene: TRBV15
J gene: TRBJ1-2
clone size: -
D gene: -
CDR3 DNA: TGTGCCACCAGCAGAGCTGCCGTGCGGAACTATGGCTACACCTTC
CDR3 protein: CATSRAAVRNYGYTF

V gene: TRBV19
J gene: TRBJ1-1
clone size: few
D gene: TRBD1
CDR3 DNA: TGTGCCAGTAAATTACAGGGGAATAGGGCTGAAGCTTTCTTT
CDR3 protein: CASKLQGNRAEAFF

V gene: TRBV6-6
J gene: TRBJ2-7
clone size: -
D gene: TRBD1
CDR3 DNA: TGTGCCAGCAGTTACTCGATGGACAGGGGACACGAGCAGTACTTC
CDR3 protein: CASSYSMDRGHEQYF

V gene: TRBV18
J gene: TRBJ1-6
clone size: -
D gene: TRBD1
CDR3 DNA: TGTGCCAGCTCACCTTCGGGACAGGTTTTGGATTCACCCCTCCACTTT
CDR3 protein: CASSPSGQVLDSPLHF

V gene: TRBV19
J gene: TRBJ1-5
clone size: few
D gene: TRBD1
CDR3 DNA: TGTGCCAGCTCCCACAGGGGCTCCGGGCAGCCCCAGCATTTT
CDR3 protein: CASSHRGSGQPQHF

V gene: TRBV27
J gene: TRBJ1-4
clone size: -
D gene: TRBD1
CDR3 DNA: TGTGCCAGCAAAGGACGGCCGGGACAGGGAAACGAAAAACTGTTTTTT
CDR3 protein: CASKGRPGQGNEKLFF

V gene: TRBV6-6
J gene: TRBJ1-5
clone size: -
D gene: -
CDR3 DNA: TGTGCCAGCAGTTACTCGATGTTTCGAAAAAGTCAGCCCCAGCATTTT
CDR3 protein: CASSYSMFRKSQPQHF

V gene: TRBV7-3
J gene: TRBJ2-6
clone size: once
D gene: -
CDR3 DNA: TGTGCCAGCAGCCCCCAATCCTCTGGGGCCAACGTCCTGACTTTC
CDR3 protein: CASSPQSSGANVLTF

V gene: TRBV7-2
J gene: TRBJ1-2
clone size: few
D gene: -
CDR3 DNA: TGTGCCAGCAGCTTGGGGGGTCTCTATGGCTACACCTTC
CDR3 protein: CASSLGGLYGYTF

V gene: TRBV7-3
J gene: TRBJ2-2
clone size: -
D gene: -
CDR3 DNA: TGTGCCAGCGCTCAGGGGTTGCGCACCGGGGAGCTGTTTTTT
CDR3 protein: CASAQGLRTGELFF

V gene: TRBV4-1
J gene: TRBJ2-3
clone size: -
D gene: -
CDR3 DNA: TGCGCCAGCAGAACGGCTGTTAGCACAGATACGCAGTATTTT
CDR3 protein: CASRTAVSTDTQYF

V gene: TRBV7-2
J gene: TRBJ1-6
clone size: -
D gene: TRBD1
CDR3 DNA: TGTGCCAGCAGGACAGGGTCGGGCAATTCACCCCTCCACTTT
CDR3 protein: CASRTGSGNSPLHF

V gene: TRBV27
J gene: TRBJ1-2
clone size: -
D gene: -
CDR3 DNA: TGTGCCAGCAGTTCCTCGGGGGGCGTAGACTATGGCTACACCTTC
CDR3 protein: CASSSSGGVDYGYTF

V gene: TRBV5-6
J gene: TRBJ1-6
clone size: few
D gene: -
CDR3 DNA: TGTGCCAGCAGCTTTGGGGGCATGAATTCACCCCTCCACTTT
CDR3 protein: CASSFGGMNSPLHF

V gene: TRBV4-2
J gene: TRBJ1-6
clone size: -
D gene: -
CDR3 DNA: TGTGCCAGCAGCCAAGAGCAGGCGGGGGGCGGGAATAATTCACCCCTCCACTTT
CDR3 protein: CASSQEQAGGGNNSPLHF

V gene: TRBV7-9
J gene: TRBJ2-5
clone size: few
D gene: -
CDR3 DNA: TGTGCCAGCAGCTTCCCCTTTGGCAGGGGCCAAGAGACCCAGTACTTC
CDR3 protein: CASSFPFGRGQETQYF

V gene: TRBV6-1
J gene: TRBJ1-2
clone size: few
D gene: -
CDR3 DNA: TGTGTCTCAAGAACGGGTGAATCTAACTATGGCTACACCTTC
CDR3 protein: CVSRTGESNYGYTF

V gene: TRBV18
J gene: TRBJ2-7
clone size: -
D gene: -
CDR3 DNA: TGTGCCAGCTCCCCGAGCACGAGCTCCTACGAGCAGTACTTC
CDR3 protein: CASSPSTSSYEQYF

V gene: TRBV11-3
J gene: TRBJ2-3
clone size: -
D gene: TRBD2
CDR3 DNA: TGTGCCAGCAGCGGAGGGACTAGCGGTAGCACAGATACGCAGTATTTT
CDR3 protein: CASSGGTSGSTDTQYF

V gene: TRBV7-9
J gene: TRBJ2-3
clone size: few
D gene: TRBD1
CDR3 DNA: TGTGCCAGCAGCGTAGGGGGCTTGACAGATACGCAGTATTTT
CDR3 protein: CASSVGGLTDTQYF

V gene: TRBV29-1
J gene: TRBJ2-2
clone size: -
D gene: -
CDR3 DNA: TGCAGCGTTGCGTCGGGGGTTGGAGGGGAGCTGTTTTTT
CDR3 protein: CSVASGVGGELFF

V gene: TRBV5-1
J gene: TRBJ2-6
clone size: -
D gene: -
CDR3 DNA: TGCGCCAGCAGCCGAGGAATCCTGGCATCTGGGGCCAACGTCCTGACTTTC
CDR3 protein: CASSRGILASGANVLTF

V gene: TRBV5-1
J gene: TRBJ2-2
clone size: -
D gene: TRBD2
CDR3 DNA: TGCGCCAGCAGCTTAAATTCCGGGACTAGTAACACCGGGGAGCTGTTTTTT
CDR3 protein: CASSLNSGTSNTGELFF

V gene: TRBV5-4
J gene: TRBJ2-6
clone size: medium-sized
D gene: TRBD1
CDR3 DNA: TGTGCCAGCAGCTCGGGACAGCCATCTGGGGCCAACGTCCTGACTTTC
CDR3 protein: CASSSGQPSGANVLTF

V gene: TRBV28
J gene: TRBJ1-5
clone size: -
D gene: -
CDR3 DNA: TGTGCCAGCAGTTTAATAAGGAACAGGGACCTCAATCAGCCCCAGCATTTT
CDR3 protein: CASSLIRNRDLNQPQHF

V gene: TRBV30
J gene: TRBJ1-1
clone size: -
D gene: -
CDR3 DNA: TGTGCCTGGAAAGGACAGTCCCTAATAGATCAAGCTTTCTTT
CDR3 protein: CAWKGQSLIDQAFF

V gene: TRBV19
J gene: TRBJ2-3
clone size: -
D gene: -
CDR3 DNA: TGTGCCAGTTACGGGCCCACAGATACGCAGTATTTT
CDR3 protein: CASYGPTDTQYF